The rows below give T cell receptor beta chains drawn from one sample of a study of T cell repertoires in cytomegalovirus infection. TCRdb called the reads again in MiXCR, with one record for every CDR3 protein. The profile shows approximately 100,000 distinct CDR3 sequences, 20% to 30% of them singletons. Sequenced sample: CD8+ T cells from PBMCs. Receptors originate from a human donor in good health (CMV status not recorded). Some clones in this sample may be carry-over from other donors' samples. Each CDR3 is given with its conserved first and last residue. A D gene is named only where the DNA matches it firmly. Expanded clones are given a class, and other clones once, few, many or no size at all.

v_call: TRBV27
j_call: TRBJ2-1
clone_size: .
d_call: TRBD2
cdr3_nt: TGTGCCAGCAGTTTATTGTCGGGGGGATCCTACAATGAGCAGTTCTTC
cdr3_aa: CASSLLSGGSYNEQFF

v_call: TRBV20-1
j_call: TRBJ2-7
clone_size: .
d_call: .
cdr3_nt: TGCAGTGCTTCGCAAGCCGGAGGGGCTTACGAGCAGTACTTC
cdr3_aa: CSASQAGGAYEQYF

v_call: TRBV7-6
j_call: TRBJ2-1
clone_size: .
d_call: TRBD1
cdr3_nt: TGTGCCAGCAGCTTCGGCCGACAGGGGGTGTACAATGAGCAGTTCTTC
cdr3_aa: CASSFGRQGVYNEQFF

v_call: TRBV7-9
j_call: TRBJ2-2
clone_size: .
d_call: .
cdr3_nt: TGTGCCAGCAGCTTAACTGTTGGTGCCGGGGAGCTGTTTTTT
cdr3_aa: CASSLTVGAGELFF

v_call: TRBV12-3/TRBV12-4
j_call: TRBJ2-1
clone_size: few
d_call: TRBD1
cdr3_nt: TGTGCCAGCAGTTTCCCCGGGACAGGGGGCTACAATGAGCAGTTCTTC
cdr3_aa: CASSFPGTGGYNEQFF

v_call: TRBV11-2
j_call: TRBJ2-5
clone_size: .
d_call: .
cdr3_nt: TGTGCCAGCAGCTTAAAGATACGGTACCAAGAGACCCAGTACTTC
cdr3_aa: CASSLKIRYQETQYF

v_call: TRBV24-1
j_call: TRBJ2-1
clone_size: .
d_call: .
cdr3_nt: TGTGCCACCAAGGCAGGGAGTACGAATGAGCAGTTCTTC
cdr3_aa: CATKAGSTNEQFF

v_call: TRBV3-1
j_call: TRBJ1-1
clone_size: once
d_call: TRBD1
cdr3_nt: TGTGCCAGCAGCCCGACGACAGGGGGCAACACTGAAGCTTTCTTT
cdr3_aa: CASSPTTGGNTEAFF

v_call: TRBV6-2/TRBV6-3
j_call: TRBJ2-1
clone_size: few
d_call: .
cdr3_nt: TGTGCCAGCAGAGACTTAGGACAGCCGGACAATGAGCAGTTCTTC
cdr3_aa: CASRDLGQPDNEQFF

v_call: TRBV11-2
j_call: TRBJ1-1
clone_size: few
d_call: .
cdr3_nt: TGTGCCAGCACCGACGTGGCAGTCCATCCTATGAACACTGAAGCTTTCTTT
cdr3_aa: CASTDVAVHPMNTEAFF

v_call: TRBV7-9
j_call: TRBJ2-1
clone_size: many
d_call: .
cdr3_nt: TGTGCCTCCACGGAGGACAGCGGATTTAGTGAGCAGTTCTTC
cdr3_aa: CASTEDSGFSEQFF

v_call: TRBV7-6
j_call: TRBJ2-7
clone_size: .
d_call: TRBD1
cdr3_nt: TGTGCCAGCAGCCAGGGGACAGGGTGGACCTACGAGCAGTACTTC
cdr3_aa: CASSQGTGWTYEQYF

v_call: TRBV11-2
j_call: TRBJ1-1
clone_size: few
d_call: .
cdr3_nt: TGTGCCAGCAGCTTAGATCGGGGGGAAGGCCGAAACACTGAAGCTTTCTTT
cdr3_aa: CASSLDRGEGRNTEAFF

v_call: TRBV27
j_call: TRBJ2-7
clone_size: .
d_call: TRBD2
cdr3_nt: TGTGCCAGCAGTTACGCGGGACTAGCGGGATTGGAGCAGTACTTC
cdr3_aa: CASSYAGLAGLEQYF

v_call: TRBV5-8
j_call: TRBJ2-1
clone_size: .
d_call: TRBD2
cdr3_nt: TGTGCCAGCAGCTCCAGCGGGATTACCTACAATGAGCAGTTCTTC
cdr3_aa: CASSSSGITYNEQFF

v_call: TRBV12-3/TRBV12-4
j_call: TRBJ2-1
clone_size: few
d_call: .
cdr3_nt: TGTGCCAGCAGTTTAGACGGGTCGGGGAATGAGCAGTTCTTC
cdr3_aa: CASSLDGSGNEQFF

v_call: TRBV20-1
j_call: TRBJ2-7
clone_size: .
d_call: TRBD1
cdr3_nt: TGCAGTGCTAGAGACAGGGGGCCGTACGAGCAGTACTTC
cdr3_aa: CSARDRGPYEQYF

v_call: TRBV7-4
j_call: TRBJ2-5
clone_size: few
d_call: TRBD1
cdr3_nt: TGTGCCAGCAGCATACAGGGGGCTGAAGAGACCCAGTACTTC
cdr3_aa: CASSIQGAEETQYF

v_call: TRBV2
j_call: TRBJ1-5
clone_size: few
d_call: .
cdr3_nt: TGTGCCAGCAGTGAAAGGTCCGGCGACTTGGAGTTGGGCAATCAGCCCCAGCATTTT
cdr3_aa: CASSERSGDLELGNQPQHF

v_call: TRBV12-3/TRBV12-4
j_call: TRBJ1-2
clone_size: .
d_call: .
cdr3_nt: TGTGCCAGCAGCTCAGAGAGTCCTTATGGCTACACCTTC
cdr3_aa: CASSSESPYGYTF

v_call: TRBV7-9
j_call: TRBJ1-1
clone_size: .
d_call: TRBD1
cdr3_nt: TGTGCCAGCAGCTCGGGGGGGACAGGGGCTGAAGCTTTCTTT
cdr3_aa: CASSSGGTGAEAFF

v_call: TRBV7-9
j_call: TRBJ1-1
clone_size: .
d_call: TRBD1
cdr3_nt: TGTGCCAGCGCGAGACAGGGGGCGTGGAACACTGAAGCTTTCTTT
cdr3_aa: CASARQGAWNTEAFF

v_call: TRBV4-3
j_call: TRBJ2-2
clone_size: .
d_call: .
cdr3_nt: TGCGCCAGCAGCCTTCGAGCAGGGATAGGACCCGGGGAGCTGTTTTTT
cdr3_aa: CASSLRAGIGPGELFF

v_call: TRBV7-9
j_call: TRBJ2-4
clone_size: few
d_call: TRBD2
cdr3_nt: TGTGCCAGCAGCAAACTAGCGGGGGGGAAAAACATTCAGTACTTC
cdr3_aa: CASSKLAGGKNIQYF

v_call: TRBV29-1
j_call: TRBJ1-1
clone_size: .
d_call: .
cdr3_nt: TGCAGCGTTGAAGATCTGACCTCGCGGGGGACTGAAGCTTTCTTT
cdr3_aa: CSVEDLTSRGTEAFF

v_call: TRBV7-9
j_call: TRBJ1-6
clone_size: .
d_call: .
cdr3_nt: TGTGCCAGCAGCTCACGGACAGCGAATTCACCCCTCCACTTT
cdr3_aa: CASSSRTANSPLHF

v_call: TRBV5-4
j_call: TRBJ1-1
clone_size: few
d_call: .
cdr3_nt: TGTGCCAGCAGCTCCGCTCATAGGAACACTGAAGCTTTCTTT
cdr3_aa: CASSSAHRNTEAFF

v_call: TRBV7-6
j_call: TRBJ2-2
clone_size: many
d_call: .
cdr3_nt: TGTGCCAGCAGCAGGCCCGGGGGCGCGGACACCGGGGAGCTGTTTTTT
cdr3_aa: CASSRPGGADTGELFF

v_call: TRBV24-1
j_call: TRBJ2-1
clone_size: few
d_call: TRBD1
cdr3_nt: TGTGCCACCAGTGATCGGGACAGGGACCTTTACAATGAGCAGTTCTTC
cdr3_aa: CATSDRDRDLYNEQFF

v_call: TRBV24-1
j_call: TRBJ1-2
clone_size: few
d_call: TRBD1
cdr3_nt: TGTGCCACCAGCGCTCCGGGACAGTGGGGCTACACCTTC
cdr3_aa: CATSAPGQWGYTF

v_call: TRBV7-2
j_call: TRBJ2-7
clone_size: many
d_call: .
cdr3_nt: TGTGCCAGCAGCCTCCTCGAAACCTACGAGCAGTACTTC
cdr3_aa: CASSLLETYEQYF

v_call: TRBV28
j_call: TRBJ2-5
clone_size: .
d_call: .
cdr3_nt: TGTGCCAGCAGCGGATCCTCTCCATCGGGCCAAGAGACCCAGTACTTC
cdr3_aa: CASSGSSPSGQETQYF

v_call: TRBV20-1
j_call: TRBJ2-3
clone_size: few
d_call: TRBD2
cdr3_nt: TGCAGTGCTAGAAGGGGTCCGGGACAGGGTCCCATACTAGCGGGGGGCCCTGACCCGGATACGCAGTATTTT
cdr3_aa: CSARRGPGQGPILAGGPDPDTQYF

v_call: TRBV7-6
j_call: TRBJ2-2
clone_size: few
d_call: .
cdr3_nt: TGTGCCAGCAGCGATACAGGGAAGGACACCGGGGAGCTGTTTTTT
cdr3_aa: CASSDTGKDTGELFF

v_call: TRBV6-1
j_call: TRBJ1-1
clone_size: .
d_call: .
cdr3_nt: TGTGCCAGCAGTACCAGGGTCGGGGGAACTGAAGCTTTCTTT
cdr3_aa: CASSTRVGGTEAFF

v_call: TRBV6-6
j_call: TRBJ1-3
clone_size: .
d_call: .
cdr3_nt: TGTGCCAGCAGTTACTCCGTTGCTACCTCAGGCTCTGGAAACACCATATATTTT
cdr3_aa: CASSYSVATSGSGNTIYF

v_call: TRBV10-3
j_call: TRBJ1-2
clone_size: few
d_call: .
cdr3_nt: TGTGCCATCCCACCCCCTAGCTGGGATCCTGACTATGGCTACACCTTC
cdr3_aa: CAIPPPSWDPDYGYTF

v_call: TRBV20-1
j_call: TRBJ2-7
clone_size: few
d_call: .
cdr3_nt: TGCAGTGCTAGGCCCCTTGCCGGGAAAAGCTCCTACGAGCAGTACTTC
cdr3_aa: CSARPLAGKSSYEQYF

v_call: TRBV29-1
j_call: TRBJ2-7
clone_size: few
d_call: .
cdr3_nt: TGCAGCGTTGAACAGGGGCCCGAGCAGTACTTC
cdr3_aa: CSVEQGPEQYF

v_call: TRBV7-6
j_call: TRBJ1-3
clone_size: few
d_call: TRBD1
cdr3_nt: TGTGCCAGCAGCCCCCCCGACAGGGGGCGCGATGGAAACACCATATATTTT
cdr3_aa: CASSPPDRGRDGNTIYF